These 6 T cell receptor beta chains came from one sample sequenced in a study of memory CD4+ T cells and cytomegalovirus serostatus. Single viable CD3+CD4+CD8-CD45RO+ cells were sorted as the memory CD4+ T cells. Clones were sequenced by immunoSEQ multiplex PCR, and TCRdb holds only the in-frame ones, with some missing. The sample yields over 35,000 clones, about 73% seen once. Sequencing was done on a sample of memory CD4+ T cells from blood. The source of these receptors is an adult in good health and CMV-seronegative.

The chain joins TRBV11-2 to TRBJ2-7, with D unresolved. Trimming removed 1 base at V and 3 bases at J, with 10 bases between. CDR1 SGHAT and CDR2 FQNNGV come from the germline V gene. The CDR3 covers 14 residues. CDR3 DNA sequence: TGTGCCAGCAGCTTAGGTTGGCTGGACTACGAGCAGTACTTC. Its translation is CASSLGWLDYEQYF. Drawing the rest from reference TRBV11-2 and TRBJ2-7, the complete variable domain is EAGVAQSPRYKIIEKRQSVAFWCNPISGHATLYWYQQILGQGPKLLIQFQNNGVVDDSQLPKDRFSAERLKGVDSTLKIQPAKLEDSAVYLCASSLGWLDYEQYFGPGTRLTVT.

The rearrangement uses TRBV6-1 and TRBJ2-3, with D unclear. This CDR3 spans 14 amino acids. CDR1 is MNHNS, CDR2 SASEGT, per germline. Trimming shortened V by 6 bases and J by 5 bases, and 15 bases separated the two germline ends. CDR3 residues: CASSLERARDTQYF. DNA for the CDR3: TGTGCCAGCAGCCTTGAAAGGGCAAGAGATACGCAGTATTTT.

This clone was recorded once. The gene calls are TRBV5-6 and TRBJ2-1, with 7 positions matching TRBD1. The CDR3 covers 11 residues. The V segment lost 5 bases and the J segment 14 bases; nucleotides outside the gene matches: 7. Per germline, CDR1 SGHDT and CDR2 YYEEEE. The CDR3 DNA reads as TGTGCCAGCAGTTTTGACAGGGTAAAGTTCTTC. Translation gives CASSFDRVKFF.

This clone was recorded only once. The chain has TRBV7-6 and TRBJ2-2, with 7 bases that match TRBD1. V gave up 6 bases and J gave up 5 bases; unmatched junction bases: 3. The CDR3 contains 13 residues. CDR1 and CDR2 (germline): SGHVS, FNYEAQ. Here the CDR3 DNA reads TGTGCCAGCAGTTCACAGGGGACCGGGGAGCTGTTTTTT. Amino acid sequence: CASSSQGTGELFF.

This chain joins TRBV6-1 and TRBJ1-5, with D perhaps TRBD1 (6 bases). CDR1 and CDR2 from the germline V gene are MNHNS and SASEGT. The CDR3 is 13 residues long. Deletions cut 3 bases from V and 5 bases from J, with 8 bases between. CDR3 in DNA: TGTGCCAGCAGTGAGGGGGCACATCAGCCCCAGCATTTT. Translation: CASSEGAHQPQHF.

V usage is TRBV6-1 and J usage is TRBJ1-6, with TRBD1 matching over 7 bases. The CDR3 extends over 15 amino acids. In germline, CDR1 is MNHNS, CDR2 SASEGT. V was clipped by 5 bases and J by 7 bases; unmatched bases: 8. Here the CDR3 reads CASSSYGTENSPLHF. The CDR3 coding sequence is TGTGCCAGCAGTTCCTACGGGACAGAGAATTCACCCCTCCACTTT.